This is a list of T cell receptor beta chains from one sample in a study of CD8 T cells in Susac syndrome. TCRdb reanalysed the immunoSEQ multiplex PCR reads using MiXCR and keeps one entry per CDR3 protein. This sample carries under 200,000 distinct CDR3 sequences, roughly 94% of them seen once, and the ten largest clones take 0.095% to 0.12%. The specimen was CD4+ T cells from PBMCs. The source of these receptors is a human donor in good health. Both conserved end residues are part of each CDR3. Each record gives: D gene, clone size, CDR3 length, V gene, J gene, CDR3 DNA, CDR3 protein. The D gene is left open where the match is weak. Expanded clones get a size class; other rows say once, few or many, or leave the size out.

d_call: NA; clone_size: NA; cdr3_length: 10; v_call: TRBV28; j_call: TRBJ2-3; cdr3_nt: TGTGCCAGCAGCGAGAGAACGCAGTATTTT; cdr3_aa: CASSERTQYF
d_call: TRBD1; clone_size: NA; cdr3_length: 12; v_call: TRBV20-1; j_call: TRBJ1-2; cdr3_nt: TGCAGTGCTAATACAGGGGTTGGAGGCTACACCTTC; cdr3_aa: CSANTGVGGYTF
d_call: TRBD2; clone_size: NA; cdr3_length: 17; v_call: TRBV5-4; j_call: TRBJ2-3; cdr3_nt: TGTGCCAGCAGCTTCCCACTAGCGGGAGGAGGAACAGATACGCAGTATTTT; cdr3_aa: CASSFPLAGGGTDTQYF
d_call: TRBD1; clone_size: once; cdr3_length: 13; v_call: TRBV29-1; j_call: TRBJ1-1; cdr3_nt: TGCAGCTTTGACAGGGATGAGAACACTGAAGCTTTCTTT; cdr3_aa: CSFDRDENTEAFF
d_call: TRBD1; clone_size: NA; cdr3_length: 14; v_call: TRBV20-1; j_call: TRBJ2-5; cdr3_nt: TGCAGTGCTAGAGAAGGGACAGCCGACGAGACCCAGTACTTC; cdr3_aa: CSAREGTADETQYF
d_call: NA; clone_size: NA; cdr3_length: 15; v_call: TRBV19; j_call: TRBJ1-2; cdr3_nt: TGTGCCAGTAGTTTGGGGCATGCGAGAAGCTATGGCTACACCTTC; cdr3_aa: CASSLGHARSYGYTF
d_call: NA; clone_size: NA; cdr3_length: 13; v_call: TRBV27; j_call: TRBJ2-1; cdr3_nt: TGTGCCAGCAGTCCAAACCTCCTCAATGAGCAGTTCTTC; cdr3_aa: CASSPNLLNEQFF
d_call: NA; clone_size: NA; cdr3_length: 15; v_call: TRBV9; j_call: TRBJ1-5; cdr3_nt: TGTGCCAGCAGCGTGACCGGAGGCAGTAATCAGCCCCAGCATTTT; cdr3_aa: CASSVTGGSNQPQHF
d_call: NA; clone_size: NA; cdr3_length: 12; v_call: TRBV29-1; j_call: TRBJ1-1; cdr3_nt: TGCAGCGTGTGGCAGACTTTCACTGAAGCTTTCTTT; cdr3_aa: CSVWQTFTEAFF
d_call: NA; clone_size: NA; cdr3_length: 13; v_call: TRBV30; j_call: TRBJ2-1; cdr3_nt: TGTGCCTGGAGTGTACAAAGGGCGAATGAGCAGTTCTTC; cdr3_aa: CAWSVQRANEQFF
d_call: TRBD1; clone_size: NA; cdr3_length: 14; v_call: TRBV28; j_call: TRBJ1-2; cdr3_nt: TGTGCCAGCAGTTATTCGGGACAGGCGATCGATTACACCTTC; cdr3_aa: CASSYSGQAIDYTF
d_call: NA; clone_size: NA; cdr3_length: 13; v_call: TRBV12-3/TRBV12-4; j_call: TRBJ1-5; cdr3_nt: TGTGCCAGCAGTTTGCAGGGAGGCCAGCCCCAGCATTTT; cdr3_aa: CASSLQGGQPQHF
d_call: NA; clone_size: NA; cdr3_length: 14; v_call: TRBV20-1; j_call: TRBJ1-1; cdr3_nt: TGCAGTGCTATCCGGGGCCTGGACGGCACTGAAGCTTTCTTT; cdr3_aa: CSAIRGLDGTEAFF
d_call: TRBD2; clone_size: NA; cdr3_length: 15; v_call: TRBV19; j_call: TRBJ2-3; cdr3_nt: TGTGCCAGCGGCCGGACTAGCGGGACCACAGATACGCAGTATTTT; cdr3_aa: CASGRTSGTTDTQYF
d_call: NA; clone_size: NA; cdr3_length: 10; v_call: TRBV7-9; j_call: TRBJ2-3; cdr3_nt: TGTGCCAGCAAAGGGGATACGCAGTATTTT; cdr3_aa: CASKGDTQYF
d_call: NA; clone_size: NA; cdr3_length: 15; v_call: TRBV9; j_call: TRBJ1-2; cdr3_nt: TGTGCCAGCAGCGTAGGGGTCGGCAGGGGCTATGGCTACACCTTC; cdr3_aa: CASSVGVGRGYGYTF
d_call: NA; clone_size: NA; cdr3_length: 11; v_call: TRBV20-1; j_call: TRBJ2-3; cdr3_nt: TGCAGTGCTATCAGCGGGTCTACGCAGTATTTT; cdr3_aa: CSAISGSTQYF
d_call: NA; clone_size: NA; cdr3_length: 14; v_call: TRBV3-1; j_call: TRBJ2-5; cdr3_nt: TGTGCCAGCAGCCAAAGGTGGGGCCAAGAGACCCAGTACTTC; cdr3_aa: CASSQRWGQETQYF
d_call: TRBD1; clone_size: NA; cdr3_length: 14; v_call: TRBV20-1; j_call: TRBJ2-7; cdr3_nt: TGCAGTGCCCTCGGGGACAGGGGATCCCACGAGCAGTACTTC; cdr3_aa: CSALGDRGSHEQYF
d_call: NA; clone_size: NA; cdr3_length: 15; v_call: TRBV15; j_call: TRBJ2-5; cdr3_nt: TGTGCCACCAGCAGAGATGGAGGACCCCAAGAGACCCAGTACTTC; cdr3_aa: CATSRDGGPQETQYF
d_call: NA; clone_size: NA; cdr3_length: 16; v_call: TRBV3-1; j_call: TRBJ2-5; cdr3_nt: TGTGCCAGCAGCCAGACCCGGCTGGGGATAATAGAGACCCAGTACTTC; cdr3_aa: CASSQTRLGIIETQYF
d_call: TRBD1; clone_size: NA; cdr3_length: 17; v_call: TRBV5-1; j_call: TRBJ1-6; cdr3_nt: TGCGCCAGCAGCCTAGAAAGGGACAGCTCCTATAATTCACCCCTCCACTTT; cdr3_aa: CASSLERDSSYNSPLHF
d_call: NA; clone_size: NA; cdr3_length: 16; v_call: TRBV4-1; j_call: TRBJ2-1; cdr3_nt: TGCGCCAGCAGCCCCTTTGGGGAAAAAAACTACAATGAGCAGTTCTTC; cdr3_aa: CASSPFGEKNYNEQFF
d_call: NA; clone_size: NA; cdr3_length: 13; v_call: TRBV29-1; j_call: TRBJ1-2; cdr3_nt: TGCAGCGCGCCGTACGCAGGGGCCTATGGCTACACCTTC; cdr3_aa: CSAPYAGAYGYTF
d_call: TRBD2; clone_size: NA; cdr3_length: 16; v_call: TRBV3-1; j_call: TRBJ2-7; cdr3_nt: TGTGCCAGCAGCCAAGATATCCAGCGGGGGGCCTACGAGCAGTACTTC; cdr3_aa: CASSQDIQRGAYEQYF
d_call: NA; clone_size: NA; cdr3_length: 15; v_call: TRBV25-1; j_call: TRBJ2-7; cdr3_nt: TGTGCCAGCAGTCCTCAGGGAGCATCCGCGAGGGAGCAGTACTTC; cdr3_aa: CASSPQGASAREQYF
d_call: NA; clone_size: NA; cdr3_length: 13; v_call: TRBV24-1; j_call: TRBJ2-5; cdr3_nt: TGTGCCACCAGTGACCACAGGGACAAGACCCAGTACTTC; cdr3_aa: CATSDHRDKTQYF
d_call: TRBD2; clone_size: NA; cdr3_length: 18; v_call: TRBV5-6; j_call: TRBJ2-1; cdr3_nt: TGTGCCAGCAGCTCAATTCGACTAGCGGGATGGGGTATTGATGAGCAGTTCTTC; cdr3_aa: CASSSIRLAGWGIDEQFF
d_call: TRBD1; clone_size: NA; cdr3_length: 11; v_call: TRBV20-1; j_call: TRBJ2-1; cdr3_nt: TGCAGTGCAACGACAGGGACTGAGCAGTTCTTC; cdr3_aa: CSATTGTEQFF
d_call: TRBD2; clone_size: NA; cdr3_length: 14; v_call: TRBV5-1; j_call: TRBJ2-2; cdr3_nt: TGCGCCAGCAGCGCTGGACTAGCGGGAGCGAAGCTGTTTTTT; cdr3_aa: CASSAGLAGAKLFF
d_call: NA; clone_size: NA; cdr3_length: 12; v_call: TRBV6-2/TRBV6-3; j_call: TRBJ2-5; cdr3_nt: TGTGCCAGCAGTGTAATCCAAGAGACCCAGTACTTC; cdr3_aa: CASSVIQETQYF
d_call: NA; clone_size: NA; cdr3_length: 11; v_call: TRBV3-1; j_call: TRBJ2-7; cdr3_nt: TGTGCCAGCAGCCAGACAAACACGCAGTACTTC; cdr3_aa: CASSQTNTQYF
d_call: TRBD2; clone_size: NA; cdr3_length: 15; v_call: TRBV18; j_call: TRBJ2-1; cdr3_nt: TGTGCCAGCTCACCGAGCGGGGGGCTGAACAATGAGCAGTTCTTC; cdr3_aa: CASSPSGGLNNEQFF
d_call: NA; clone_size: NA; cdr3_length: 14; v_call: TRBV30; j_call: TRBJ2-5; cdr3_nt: TGTGCCTGGAGTAGGGGGCTAGCGGGCGAGACCCAGTACTTC; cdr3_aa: CAWSRGLAGETQYF
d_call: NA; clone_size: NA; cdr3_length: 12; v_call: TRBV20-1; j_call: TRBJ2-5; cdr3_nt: TGCAGTGCTGGCGAACTACAAGAGACCCAGTACTTC; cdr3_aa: CSAGELQETQYF
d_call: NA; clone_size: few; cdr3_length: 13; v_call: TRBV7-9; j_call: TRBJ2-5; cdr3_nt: TGTGCCAGCAGCTTAGGGGCGGAAGAGACCCAGTACTTC; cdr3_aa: CASSLGAEETQYF
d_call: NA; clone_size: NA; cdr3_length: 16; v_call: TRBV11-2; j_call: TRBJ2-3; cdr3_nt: TGTGCCAGCAGCTTAGGATCGATTCTGGGCACAGATACGCAGTATTTT; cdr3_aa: CASSLGSILGTDTQYF
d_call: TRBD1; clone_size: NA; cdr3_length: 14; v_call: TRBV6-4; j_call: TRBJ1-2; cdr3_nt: TGTGCCAGCAGTGACGGGACAGGAGTCAAGGGCTACACCTTC; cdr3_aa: CASSDGTGVKGYTF
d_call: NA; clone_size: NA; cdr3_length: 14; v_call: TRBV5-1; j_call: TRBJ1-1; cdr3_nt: TGCGCCAGCAGCTCCCAGACCATGAACACTGAAGCTTTCTTT; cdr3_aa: CASSSQTMNTEAFF
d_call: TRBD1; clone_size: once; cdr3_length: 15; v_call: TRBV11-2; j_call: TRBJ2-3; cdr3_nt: TGTGCCAGCAGCTTAGACAGGGGGCTTGGAGATACGCAGTATTTT; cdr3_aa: CASSLDRGLGDTQYF
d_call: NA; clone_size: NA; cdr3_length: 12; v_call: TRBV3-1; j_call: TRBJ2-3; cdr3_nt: TGTGCCAGCAGCCCGCAGAGGGATACGCAGTATTTT; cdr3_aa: CASSPQRDTQYF
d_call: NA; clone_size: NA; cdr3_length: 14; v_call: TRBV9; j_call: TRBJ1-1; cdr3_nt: TGTGCCAGCAGCGCGAATCAGGGAAACACTGAAGCTTTCTTT; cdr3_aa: CASSANQGNTEAFF
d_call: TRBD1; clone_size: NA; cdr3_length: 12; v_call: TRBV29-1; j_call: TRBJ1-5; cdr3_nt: TGCAGCGTGGGGACAGAGAATCAGCCCCAGCATTTT; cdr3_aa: CSVGTENQPQHF
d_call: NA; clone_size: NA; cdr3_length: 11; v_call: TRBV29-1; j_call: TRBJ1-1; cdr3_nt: TGCAGCGTTGAACGGGATCCCGTAGCTTTCTTT; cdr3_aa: CSVERDPVAFF
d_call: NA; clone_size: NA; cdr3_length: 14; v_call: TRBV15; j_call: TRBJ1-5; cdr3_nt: TGTGCCACCAGCATTCCCTATAGCAATCAGCCCCAGCATTTT; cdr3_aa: CATSIPYSNQPQHF
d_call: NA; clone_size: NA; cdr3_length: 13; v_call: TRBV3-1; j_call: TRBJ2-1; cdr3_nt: TGTGCCAGCAGCCGACAACAGGGTTACCAGCAGTTCTTC; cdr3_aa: CASSRQQGYQQFF
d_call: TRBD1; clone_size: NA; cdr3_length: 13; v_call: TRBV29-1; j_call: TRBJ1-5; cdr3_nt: TGCAGCTGTAGGACAGGGCGCAGGCAGCCCCAGCATTTT; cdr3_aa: CSCRTGRRQPQHF